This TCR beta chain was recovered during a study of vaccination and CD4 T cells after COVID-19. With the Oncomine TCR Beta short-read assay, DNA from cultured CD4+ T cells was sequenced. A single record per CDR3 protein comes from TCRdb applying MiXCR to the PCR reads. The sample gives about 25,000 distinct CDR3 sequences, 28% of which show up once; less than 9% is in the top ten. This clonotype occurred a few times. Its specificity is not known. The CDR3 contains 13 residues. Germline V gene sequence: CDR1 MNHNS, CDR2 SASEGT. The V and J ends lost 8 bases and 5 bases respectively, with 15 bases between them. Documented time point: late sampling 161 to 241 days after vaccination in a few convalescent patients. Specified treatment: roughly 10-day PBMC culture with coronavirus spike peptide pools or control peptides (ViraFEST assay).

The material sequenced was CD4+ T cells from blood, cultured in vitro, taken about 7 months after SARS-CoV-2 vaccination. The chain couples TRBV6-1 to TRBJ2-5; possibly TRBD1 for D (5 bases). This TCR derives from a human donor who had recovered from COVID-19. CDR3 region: CASGATLIETQYF. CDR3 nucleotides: TGTGCCAGCGGGGCGACCCTAATCGAGACCCAGTACTTC.